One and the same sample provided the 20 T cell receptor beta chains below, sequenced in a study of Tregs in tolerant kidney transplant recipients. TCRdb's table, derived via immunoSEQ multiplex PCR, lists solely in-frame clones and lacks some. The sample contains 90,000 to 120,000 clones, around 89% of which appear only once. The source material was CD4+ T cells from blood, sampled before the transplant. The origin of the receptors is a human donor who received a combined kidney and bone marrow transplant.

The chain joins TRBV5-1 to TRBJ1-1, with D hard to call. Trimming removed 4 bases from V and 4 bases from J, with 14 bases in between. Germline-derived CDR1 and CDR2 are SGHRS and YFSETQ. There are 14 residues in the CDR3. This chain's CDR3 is CASSAEVRGTEAFF. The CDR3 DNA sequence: TGCGCCAGCAGCGCGGAGGTAAGAGGCACTGAAGCTTTCTTT.

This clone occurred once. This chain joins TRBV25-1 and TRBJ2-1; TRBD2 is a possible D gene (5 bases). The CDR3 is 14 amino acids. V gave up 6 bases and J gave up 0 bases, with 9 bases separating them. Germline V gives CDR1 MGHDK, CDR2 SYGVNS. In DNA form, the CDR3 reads TGTGCCAGCAGCGGGGTTAGCTCCTACAATGAGCAGTTCTTC. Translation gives CASSGVSSYNEQFF. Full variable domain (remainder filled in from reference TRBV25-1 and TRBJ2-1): EADIYQTPRYLVIGTGKKITLECSQTMGHDKMYWYQQDPGMELHLIHYSYGVNSTEKGDLSSESTVSRIRTEHFPLTLESARPSHTSQYLCASSGVSSYNEQFFGPGTRLTVL.

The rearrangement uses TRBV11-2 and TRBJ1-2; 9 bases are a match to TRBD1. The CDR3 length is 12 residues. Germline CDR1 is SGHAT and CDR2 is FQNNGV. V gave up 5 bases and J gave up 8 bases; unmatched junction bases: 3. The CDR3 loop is CASSRTGGGYTF. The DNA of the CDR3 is TGTGCCAGCAGCCGCACAGGGGGCGGCTACACCTTC.

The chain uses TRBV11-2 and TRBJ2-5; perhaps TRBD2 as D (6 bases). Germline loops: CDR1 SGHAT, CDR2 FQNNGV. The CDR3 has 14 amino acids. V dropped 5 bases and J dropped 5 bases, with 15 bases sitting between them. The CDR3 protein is CASSPPGVIETQYF. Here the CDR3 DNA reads TGTGCCAGCAGCCCCCCGGGGGTGATCGAGACCCAGTACTTC. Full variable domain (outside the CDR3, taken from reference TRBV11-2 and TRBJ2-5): EAGVAQSPRYKIIEKRQSVAFWCNPISGHATLYWYQQILGQGPKLLIQFQNNGVVDDSQLPKDRFSAERLKGVDSTLKIQPAKLEDSAVYLCASSPPGVIETQYFGPGTRLLVL.

The CDR3 here is CSVDGLNTGELFF. The CDR3 bases are TGCAGCGTCGATGGACTGAACACCGGGGAGCTGTTTTTT. The rearrangement links TRBV29-1 to TRBJ2-2; D is possibly TRBD2 (5 bases). This CDR3 has 13 residues. The V gene lost 6 bases and the J gene lost 1 base, with 9 bases spanning the gap. CDR1 SQVTM and CDR2 ANQGSEA come from the germline V gene.

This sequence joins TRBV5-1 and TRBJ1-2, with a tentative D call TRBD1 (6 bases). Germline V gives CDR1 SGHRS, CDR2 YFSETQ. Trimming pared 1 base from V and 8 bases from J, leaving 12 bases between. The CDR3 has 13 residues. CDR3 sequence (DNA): TGCGCCAGCAGCTTGATGGGGGCAGAGGGCTACACCTTC. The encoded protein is CASSLMGAEGYTF.

DNA for the CDR3: TGTGCCATCAGTCGGACTAGCGGGGGGACCACAGATCATACGCAGTATTTT. Residues: CAISRTSGGTTDHTQYF. The rearrangement uses TRBV10-3 and TRBJ2-3; 14 nucleotides agree with TRBD2. Per germline, CDR1 ENHRY and CDR2 SYGVKD. The CDR3 loop spans 17 amino acids. J was trimmed by 7 bases and V by 5 bases; bases with no gene match: 11.

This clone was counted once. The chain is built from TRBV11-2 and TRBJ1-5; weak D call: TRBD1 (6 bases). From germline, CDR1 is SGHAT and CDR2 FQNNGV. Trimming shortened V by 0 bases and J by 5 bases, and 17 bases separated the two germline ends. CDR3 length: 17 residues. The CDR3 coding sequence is TGTGCCAGCAGCTTAGATAGGGCAGGGGTTACCGATCAGCCCCAGCATTTT. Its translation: CASSLDRAGVTDQPQHF.

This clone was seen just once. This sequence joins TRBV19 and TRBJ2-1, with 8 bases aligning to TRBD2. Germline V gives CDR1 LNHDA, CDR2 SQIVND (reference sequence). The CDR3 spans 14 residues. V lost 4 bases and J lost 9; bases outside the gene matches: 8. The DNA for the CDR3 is TGTGCCAGTAGTACGGGGACTAGACGGGGTGAGCAGTTCTTC. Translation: CASSTGTRRGEQFF.

This CDR3 reads CASSVGQNTGELFF. CDR3 coding DNA: TGCGCCAGCAGCGTTGGACAGAACACCGGGGAGCTGTTTTTT. The chain links TRBV5-1 to TRBJ2-2, with a possible D match to TRBD1 (5 bases). CDR1 and CDR2 from the germline V gene are SGHRS and YFSETQ. V was pared by 4 bases and J by 1 base, with 8 bases between. The CDR3 extends over 14 amino acids.

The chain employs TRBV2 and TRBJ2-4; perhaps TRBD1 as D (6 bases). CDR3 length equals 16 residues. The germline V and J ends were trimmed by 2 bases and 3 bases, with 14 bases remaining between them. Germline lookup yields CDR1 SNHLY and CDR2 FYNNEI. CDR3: CASSEWDTLGKNIQYF. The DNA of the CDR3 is TGTGCCAGCAGTGAATGGGACACCCTAGGCAAAAACATTCAGTACTTC.

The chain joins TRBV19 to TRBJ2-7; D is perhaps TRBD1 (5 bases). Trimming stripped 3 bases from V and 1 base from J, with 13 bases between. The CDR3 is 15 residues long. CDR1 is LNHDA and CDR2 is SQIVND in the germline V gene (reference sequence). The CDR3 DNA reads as TGTGCCAGTAGTATGAAAAGGGGTGGGTCCTACGAGCAGTACTTC. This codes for CASSMKRGGSYEQYF.

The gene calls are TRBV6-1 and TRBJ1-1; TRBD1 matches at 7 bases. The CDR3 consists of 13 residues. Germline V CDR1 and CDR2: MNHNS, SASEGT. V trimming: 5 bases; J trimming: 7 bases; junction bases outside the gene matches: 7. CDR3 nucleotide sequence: TGTGCCAGCAGTAACAACAGGGGTGGTGAAGCTTTCTTT. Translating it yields CASSNNRGGEAFF.

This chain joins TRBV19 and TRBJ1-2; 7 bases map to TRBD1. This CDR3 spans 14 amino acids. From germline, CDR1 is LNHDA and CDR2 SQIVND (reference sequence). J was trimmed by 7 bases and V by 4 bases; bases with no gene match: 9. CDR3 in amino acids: CASSNAGGLSGYTF. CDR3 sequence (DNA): TGTGCCAGTAGTAATGCAGGGGGGCTATCTGGCTACACCTTC.

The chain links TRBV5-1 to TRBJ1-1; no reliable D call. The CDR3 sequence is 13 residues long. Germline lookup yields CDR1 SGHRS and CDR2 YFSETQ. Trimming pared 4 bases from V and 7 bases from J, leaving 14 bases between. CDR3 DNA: TGCGCCAGCAGCGCCCCGGGGAGTTATGAAGCTTTCTTT. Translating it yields CASSAPGSYEAFF.

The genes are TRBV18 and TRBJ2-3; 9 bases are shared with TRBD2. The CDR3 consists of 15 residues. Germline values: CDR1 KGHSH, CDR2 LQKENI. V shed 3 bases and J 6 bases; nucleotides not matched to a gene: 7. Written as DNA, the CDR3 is TGTGCCAGCTCACCGAGTAGCGGGGGCCTGGATACGCAGTATTTT. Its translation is CASSPSSGGLDTQYF.

For the CDR3, the DNA is TGCGCCTCAGGGGATGCGAACACCGGGGAGCTGTTTTTT. The encoded protein is CASGDANTGELFF. The rearrangement joins TRBV10-2 to TRBJ2-2, with D possibly matching TRBD1 (6 bases). This CDR3 has 13 amino acids. Per germline, CDR1 WSHSY and CDR2 SAAADI. Trimming pared 11 bases from V and 0 bases from J, leaving 10 bases between.

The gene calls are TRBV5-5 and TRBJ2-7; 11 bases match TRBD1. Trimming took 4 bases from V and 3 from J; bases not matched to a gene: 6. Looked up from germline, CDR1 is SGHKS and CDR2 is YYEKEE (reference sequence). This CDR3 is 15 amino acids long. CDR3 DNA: TGTGCCAGCAGCCGGGACAGGGGGGGACTCTACGAGCAGTACTTC. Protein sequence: CASSRDRGGLYEQYF.

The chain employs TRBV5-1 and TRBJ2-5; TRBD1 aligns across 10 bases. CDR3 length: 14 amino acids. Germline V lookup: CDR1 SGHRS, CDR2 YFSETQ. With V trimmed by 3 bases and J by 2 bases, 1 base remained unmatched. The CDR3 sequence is CASSWGQGQETQYF. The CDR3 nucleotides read TGCGCCAGCAGCTGGGGACAGGGGCAAGAGACCCAGTACTTC.

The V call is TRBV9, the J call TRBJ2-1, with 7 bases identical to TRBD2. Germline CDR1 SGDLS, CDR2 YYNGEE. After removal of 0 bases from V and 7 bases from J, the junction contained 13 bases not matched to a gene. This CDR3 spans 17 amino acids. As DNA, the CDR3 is TGTGCCAGCAGCGTAGTTCCTAGCGGACCTATGGGGAATGAGCAGTTCTTC. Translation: CASSVVPSGPMGNEQFF.